The sequence of this T cell receptor (beta chain) was determined in a study of technical replicates of blood from a handful of donors. V shed 3 bases and J shed 6 bases, with 14 bases lying between them. This CDR3 spans 15 amino acids. The germline gives CDR1 ENHRY, CDR2 SYGVKD. Sequencing was performed with immunoSEQ multiplex PCR; in TCRdb, only in-frame clones are kept and a portion is missing. The table has around 62,000 clones, roughly 98% seen once. This clone occurred once. The sample taken for sequencing was T cells isolated from PBMCs. The chain carries TRBV10-3 and TRBJ2-2, with D perhaps matching TRBD1 (5 bases). The receptor's source is a human donor in good health. CDR3 residues: CAISESLTVAGELFF. CDR3 DNA: TGTGCCATCAGTGAATCGTTGACAGTCGCCGGGGAGCTGTTTTTT.